A single sample gave rise to the 4 T cell receptor beta chains below, sequenced in a study of blood T cell repertoires in COVID-19. Method: immunoSEQ multiplex PCR; TCRdb's copy keeps in-frame clones and lacks some. Here the sample spans about 100,000 clones, around 88% being singletons. The sample was peripheral blood. Source of these receptors: a human donor in a cohort sampled during active COVID-19.

The chain employs TRBV25-1 and TRBJ1-1, with 8 bases that match TRBD1. The CDR3 is made up of 13 amino acids. Germline values: CDR1 MGHDK, CDR2 SYGVNS. With V trimmed by 4 bases and J by 11 bases, 9 bases remained unmatched. In DNA, the CDR3 is TGTGCCAGCAGTGTAACCGGGACAGGCCTCGCTTTCTTT. Encoded protein: CASSVTGTGLAFF.

This clone has a handful of counts. The V and J genes are TRBV7-2 and TRBJ2-3; D is perhaps TRBD2 (6 bases). The CDR3 is 18 residues long. Germline CDR1 and CDR2: SGHTA and FQGNSA. Between the trimmed V and J ends, which lost 1 base and 3 bases, there was a span of 20 bases. The CDR3 DNA reads as TGTGCCAGCAGCTTAGTTGCTATTGGTGCGGGGTCGACAGATACGCAGTATTTT. It encodes CASSLVAIGAGSTDTQYF.

J is TRBJ1-5 and V is TRBV7-9; D gene unclear. CDR1 SEHNR and CDR2 FQNEAQ come from the germline V gene (reference sequence). Trimming stripped 1 base from V and 6 bases from J, with 13 bases between. The CDR3 has 15 amino acids. The CDR3 loop reads CASSLGGRRGQPQHF. Written as DNA, the CDR3 is TGTGCCAGCAGCTTAGGAGGAAGACGGGGTCAGCCCCAGCATTTT.

The V and J genes are TRBV20-1 and TRBJ1-1; D gene ambiguous. From germline, CDR1 is DFQATT and CDR2 SNEGSKA (reference sequence). V lost 7 bases and J lost 6, with 9 bases in between. The CDR3 spans 10 residues. The CDR3 sequence is CSGVPPEAFF. The DNA of the CDR3 is TGCAGTGGAGTACCCCCTGAAGCTTTCTTT.